This T cell receptor beta chain was sequenced for a study of response to subunit inactivated influenza vaccine. TCRdb ran MiXCR on the RT-PCR reads and lists one entry per CDR3 protein. The sample yields some 480,000 distinct CDR3 sequences, about 10% seen once. The receptor was derived from a man between 45 and 60 years old who received an inactivated influenza vaccine. This specimen consisted of PBMCs from blood, obtained about 40 days after vaccination.

The CDR3 bases are TGTGCCAGCAGCCAATACATCTCAGGGAACTACGAGCAGTACTTC. Protein sequence: CASSQYISGNYEQYF. This chain uses TRBV3-1 with TRBJ2-7; D is perhaps TRBD1 (5 bases). V was pared by 2 bases and J by 3 bases, with 14 bases between. The CDR3 loop spans 15 amino acids. CDR1 LGHDT and CDR2 YNNKEL come from the germline V gene (reference sequence).